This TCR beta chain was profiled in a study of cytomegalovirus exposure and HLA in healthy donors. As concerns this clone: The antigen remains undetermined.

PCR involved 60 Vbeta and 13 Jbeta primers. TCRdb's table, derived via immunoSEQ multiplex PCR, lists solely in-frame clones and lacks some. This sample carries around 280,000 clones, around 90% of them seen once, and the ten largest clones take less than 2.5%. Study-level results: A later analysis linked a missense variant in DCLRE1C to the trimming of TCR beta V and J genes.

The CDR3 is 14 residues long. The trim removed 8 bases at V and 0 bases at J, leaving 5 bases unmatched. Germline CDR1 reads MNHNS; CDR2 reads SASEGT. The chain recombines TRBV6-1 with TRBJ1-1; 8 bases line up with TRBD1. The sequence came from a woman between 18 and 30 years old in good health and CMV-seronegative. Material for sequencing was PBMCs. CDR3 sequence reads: CASGTGPLNTEAFF. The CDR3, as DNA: TGTGCCAGCGGGACAGGTCCATTGAACACTGAAGCTTTCTTT.